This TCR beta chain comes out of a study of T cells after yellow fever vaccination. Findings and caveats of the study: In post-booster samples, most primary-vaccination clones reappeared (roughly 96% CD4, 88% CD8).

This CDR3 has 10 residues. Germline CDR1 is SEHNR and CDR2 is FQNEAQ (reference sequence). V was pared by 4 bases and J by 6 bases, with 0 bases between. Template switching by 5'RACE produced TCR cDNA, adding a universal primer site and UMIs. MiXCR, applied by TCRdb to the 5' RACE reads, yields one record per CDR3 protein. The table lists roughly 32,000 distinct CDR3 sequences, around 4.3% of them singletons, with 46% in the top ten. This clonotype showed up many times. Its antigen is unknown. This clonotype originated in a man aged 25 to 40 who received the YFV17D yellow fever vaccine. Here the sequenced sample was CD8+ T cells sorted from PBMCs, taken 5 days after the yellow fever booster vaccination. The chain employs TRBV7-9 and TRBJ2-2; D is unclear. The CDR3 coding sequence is TGTGCCAGCAGCTCCGGGGAGCTGTTTTTT. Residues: CASSSGELFF.